The next 22 T cell receptor beta chains were all read from a single sample in a study of identical twins. TCRdb fed the 5' RACE reads into MiXCR, producing one record per CDR3 protein. The table has fewer than 250,000 distinct CDR3 sequences, less than 20% seen once. These data are also associated with another study on T cells expressing NK-cell markers.

What was sequenced was CD8+ T cells sorted from blood. All receptors come from a woman in her late teens or twenties in good health.

The rearrangement uses TRBV5-6 and TRBJ2-1; 8 positions match TRBD1. Germline V gene data show CDR1 as SGHDT and CDR2 as YYEEEE. V was pared by 4 bases and J by 5 bases, with 14 bases of the junction left unmatched. CDR3 size: 17 residues. The CDR3 protein is CASSPGTGGVYHNEQFF. The CDR3 DNA reads TGTGCCAGCAGCCCGGGGACAGGTGGGGTCTACCACAATGAGCAGTTCTTC.

The sample holds many counts of this clonotype. V gene TRBV7-9 combines with J gene TRBJ1-4; D uncertain. CDR3 length: 16 residues. Germline V gene data show CDR1 as SEHNR and CDR2 as FQNEAQ (reference sequence). V was pared by 1 base and J by 3 bases, with 12 bases between. Here the CDR3 reads CASSLVVQAPNEKLFF. As DNA, the CDR3 is TGTGCCAGCAGCTTAGTGGTCCAGGCTCCTAATGAAAAACTGTTTTTT.

This clonotype was counted only a few times. V usage is TRBV20-1 and J usage is TRBJ1-1; possible D gene TRBD1, 6 bases. CDR1 and CDR2 from the germline V gene are DFQATT and SNEGSKA (reference sequence). V was cut by 5 bases and J by 0 bases, with 13 bases left in between. This CDR3 is built from 14 residues. The CDR3 loop is CSADEKGVNTEAFF. DNA of the CDR3: TGCAGTGCTGACGAAAAGGGGGTGAACACTGAAGCTTTCTTT.

The V and J genes are TRBV5-6 and TRBJ2-2; no definite D call. The germline V gene encodes CDR1 SGHDT and CDR2 YYEEEE. Trimming cost V 4 bases and J 6 bases, with 19 bases left between them. This CDR3 contains 16 residues. CDR3 residues: CASSPRMGLRSGELFF. CDR3 nucleotide sequence: TGTGCCAGCAGCCCCCGTATGGGTTTAAGGTCCGGGGAGCTGTTTTTT.

This clonotype has more than one count but fewer than ten. This chain connects TRBV4-1 to TRBJ1-1; 9 bases agree with TRBD1. This CDR3 has 14 amino acids. Germline values: CDR1 MGHRA, CDR2 YSYEKL. Germline trimming cut 3 bases from V and 6 bases from J; bases unmatched to any gene: 5. CDR3 amino acids: CASSQQDRGPEAFF. DNA for the CDR3: TGCGCCAGCAGCCAGCAGGACAGGGGCCCTGAAGCTTTCTTT.

This clonotype was seen a few times. The V gene is TRBV29-1, the J gene TRBJ2-2; D is undetermined. V gave up 5 bases and J gave up 0 bases, with 10 bases separating them. The CDR3 contains 14 residues. Germline V gives CDR1 SQVTM, CDR2 ANQGSEA. The CDR3 region has the DNA TGCAGCGTTTCCGGGCACGCGAACACCGGGGAGCTGTTTTTT. Translating gives CSVSGHANTGELFF.

This clonotype was detected many times. This rearrangement joins TRBV5-1 to TRBJ2-1, with a weak D call TRBD2 (6 bases). Germline V lookup: CDR1 SGHRS, CDR2 YFSETQ. The CDR3 spans 14 residues. Trimming left V 3 bases short and J 1 base short, with 8 bases between. The CDR3 DNA follows: TGCGCCAGCAGCTCGGGACTGTCCTACAATGAGCAGTTCTTC. Its translation: CASSSGLSYNEQFF.

This clonotype occurred a few times. The chain employs TRBV5-1 and TRBJ2-3; D is perhaps TRBD1 or TRBD2 (5 bases each). The CDR3 has 15 amino acids. Trimming removed 4 bases from V and 4 bases from J, with 16 bases in between. CDR1 and CDR2 (germline): SGHRS, YFSETQ. The CDR3 nucleotides read TGCGCCAGCAGCCTGAAAGGGGTTAGCGCAGATACGCAGTATTTT. Amino acids: CASSLKGVSADTQYF.

The rearrangement joins TRBV9 to TRBJ2-3; 7 bases are shared with TRBD2. The CDR3 consists of 15 residues. V was clipped by 1 base and J by 2 bases; unmatched bases: 4. Per germline, CDR1 SGDLS and CDR2 YYNGEE. The CDR3 DNA reads TGTGCCAGCAGCGTAAACGGGAGGAACACAGATACGCAGTATTTT. This sequence encodes CASSVNGRNTDTQYF.

This rearrangement joins TRBV7-9 to TRBJ2-3; TRBD1 might be the D (5 bases). With 9 bases removed from V and 1 base from J, the gap between germline ends came to 11 bases. Germline V gives CDR1 SEHNR, CDR2 FQNEAQ (reference sequence). This CDR3 is built from 13 residues. CDR3 protein: CASGAPRTDTQYF. The CDR3, as DNA: TGTGCCAGTGGGGCTCCCCGCACAGATACGCAGTATTTT.

The V gene is TRBV29-1, the J gene TRBJ2-1; D might be TRBD2 (6 bases). Trimming took off 3 bases at V and 6 bases at J, with 18 bases between the two ends. The CDR3 contains 15 residues. Germline lookup yields CDR1 SQVTM and CDR2 ANQGSEA. The DNA for the CDR3 is TGCAGCGTTGATCCTCTAGCGAGAAGCGGCAATGAGCAGTTCTTC. The encoded protein is CSVDPLARSGNEQFF.

This clonotype was detected a few times. The chain recombines TRBV9 with TRBJ1-4, with TRBD1 matching over 7 bases. Per germline, CDR1 SGDLS and CDR2 YYNGEE. V lost 3 bases to trimming and J lost 7 bases; unmatched junction nucleotides: 9. The CDR3 totals 15 residues. The CDR3 loop is CASSGDREGGEKLFF. DNA for the CDR3: TGTGCCAGCAGCGGCGACAGGGAGGGTGGTGAAAAACTGTTTTTT.

This clonotype was seen more than once but under ten times. The rearrangement uses TRBV12-3 or TRBV12-4 and TRBJ2-3; TRBD2 might be the D (5 bases). This CDR3 has 14 residues. V was clipped by 3 bases and J by 0 bases, with 7 bases between them. CDR3 coding DNA: TGTGCCAGCAGTTTGGAGGAGAGCACAGATACGCAGTATTTT. Protein: CASSLEESTDTQYF.

V gene TRBV13 combines with J gene TRBJ2-1; D may be TRBD1 (6 bases). V lost 6 bases and J lost 5, with 14 bases in between. This CDR3 spans 14 amino acids. Germline loops: CDR1 PRHDT, CDR2 FYEKMQ (reference sequence). The CDR3 region is CASSPGVLHNEQFF. CDR3 nucleotides: TGTGCCAGCAGTCCAGGGGTCCTCCACAATGAGCAGTTCTTC. Full variable domain (outside the CDR3, taken from reference TRBV13 and TRBJ2-1): AAGVIQSPRHLIKEKRETATLKCYPIPRHDTVYWYQQGPGQDPQFLISFYEKMQSDKGSIPDRFSAQQFSDYHSELNMSSLELGDSALYFCASSPGVLHNEQFFGPGTRLTVL.

This clonotype has only a few counts. V and J are TRBV5-1 and TRBJ1-5; 10 positions match TRBD1. Germline CDR1 and CDR2: SGHRS and YFSETQ. The CDR3 consists of 19 residues. With V trimmed by 1 base and J by 6 bases, 16 bases remained unmatched. Here the CDR3 reads CASSLSIGTGEGLRQPQHF. The CDR3, as DNA: TGCGCCAGCAGCTTGAGTATAGGGACAGGGGAAGGGCTTCGTCAGCCCCAGCATTTT.

This clonotype appeared a few times. The chain links TRBV7-6 to TRBJ2-7; possibly TRBD2 for D (7 bases). The ends were cut back, 4 bases at V and 3 bases at J, with 19 bases in the middle. Germline V gene sequence: CDR1 SGHVS, CDR2 FNYEAQ. This CDR3 has 16 amino acids. Here the CDR3 reads CASSSRVGGGIYEQYF. DNA for the CDR3: TGTGCCAGCAGCTCACGGGTAGGGGGAGGGATCTACGAGCAGTACTTC.

The sample holds a few counts of this clonotype. The rearrangement uses TRBV27 and TRBJ1-1; the D gene is possibly TRBD1 (5 bases). The V end lost 6 bases, the J end lost 5 bases, and 16 bases lay between the germline ends. This CDR3 spans 14 amino acids. Germline CDR1 reads MNHEY; CDR2 reads SMNVEV (reference sequence). CDR3 protein: CASRGQGRWTEAFF. DNA of the CDR3: TGTGCCAGCAGGGGGCAGGGACGGTGGACTGAAGCTTTCTTT.

This clonotype was seen many times. The J gene is TRBJ1-2, the V gene TRBV3-1; TRBD1 matches at 9 bases. Germline V gene lookup returns CDR1 LGHDT and CDR2 YNNKEL (reference sequence). The CDR3 length is 14 residues. V was clipped by 1 base and J by 9 bases; unmatched bases: 6. The CDR3 bases are TGTGCCAGCAGCCAAGGCGGGACAGGGATCCGCTACACCTTC. Protein sequence: CASSQGGTGIRYTF.

V gene TRBV10-3 combines with J gene TRBJ1-1; D is perhaps TRBD1 (6 bases). This CDR3 has 11 residues. V was clipped by 9 bases and J by 5 bases, with 10 bases between them. Looked up from germline, CDR1 is ENHRY and CDR2 is SYGVKD. The CDR3 loop is CAILRGTEAFF. The CDR3 DNA sequence: TGTGCCATTTTAAGGGGGACTGAAGCTTTCTTT.

This clonotype was seen only a few times. V usage is TRBV9 and J usage is TRBJ1-1; D ambiguous. Trimming stripped 3 bases from V and 4 bases from J, with 7 bases between. The germline CDR1 and CDR2 sequences are SGDLS and YYNGEE. The CDR3 consists of 12 residues. The CDR3 spells CASSGLGTEAFF. CDR3 DNA: TGTGCCAGCAGCGGTCTGGGCACTGAAGCTTTCTTT.

This clonotype was found a few times. The rearrangement joins TRBV5-5 to TRBJ2-3, with TRBD1 identical over 7 bases. CDR1 is SGHKS and CDR2 is YYEKEE in the germline V gene (reference sequence). Trimming removed 4 bases from V and 4 bases from J; junction bases left unmatched: 6. This CDR3 is 14 amino acids long. Here the CDR3 DNA reads TGTGCCAGCAGCCCGAGACAGGGAGCAGATACGCAGTATTTT. This gives the protein CASSPRQGADTQYF.

In this sample, this clonotype turned up a few times. The genes are TRBV20-1 and TRBJ2-1, with TRBD2 matching over 7 bases. This CDR3 has 15 residues. V shed 6 bases, J shed 0 bases, and the junction held 8 bases outside the gene matches. From germline, CDR1 is DFQATT and CDR2 SNEGSKA (reference sequence). The CDR3 loop reads CSAWGTKNSYNEQFF. The CDR3 region has the DNA TGCAGTGCCTGGGGGACTAAAAACTCCTACAATGAGCAGTTCTTC.